What follows are 28 T cell receptor beta chains derived from one specimen sequenced in a study of blood T cell repertoires in COVID-19. Profiling relied on immunoSEQ multiplex PCR, and the TCRdb table lists in-frame clones only, not all of them. This table holds about 220,000 clones, 82% found once. Specimen: peripheral blood. Receptor source: a woman of 80 years or more with acute or convalescent COVID-19.

The chain is built from TRBV19 and TRBJ2-5; TRBD1 might be the D (6 bases). Germline V gene sequence: CDR1 LNHDA, CDR2 SQIVND (reference sequence). V was shortened by 3 bases and J by 5 bases, with 10 bases between the two germline ends. This CDR3 spans 13 amino acids. CDR3 nucleotides: TGTGCCAGTAGTATCCAGGGGCTGGAGACCCAGTACTTC. This codes for CASSIQGLETQYF.

This chain joins TRBV18 and TRBJ1-2; perhaps TRBD1 as D (5 bases). CDR3 size: 12 residues. The germline V gene encodes CDR1 KGHSH and CDR2 LQKENI. Trimming shortened V by 3 bases and J by 14 bases, and 16 bases separated the two germline ends. CDR3 residues: CASSPVLGEVTF. Here the CDR3 DNA reads TGTGCCAGCTCACCGGTTCTGGGGGAGGTTACCTTC.

The chain is built from TRBV29-1 and TRBJ2-3; 8 bases match TRBD1. There are 11 residues in the CDR3. In germline, CDR1 is SQVTM, CDR2 ANQGSEA. The V gene end was trimmed by 6 bases and the J gene end by 5 bases; junction bases not matched to a gene: 1. The CDR3 here is CSVTGGDTQYF. The CDR3 coding sequence is TGCAGCGTCACAGGGGGAGATACGCAGTATTTT.

The V gene is TRBV6-6, the J gene TRBJ1-3; D might be TRBD1 (6 bases). The germline V and J ends were trimmed by 0 bases and 2 bases, with 11 bases remaining between them. CDR3 length equals 16 residues. CDR1 MNHNY and CDR2 SVGAGI come from the germline V gene (reference sequence). DNA of the CDR3: TGTGCCAGCAGTTACTCAATACAGGGTGCTGGAAACACCATATATTTT. Translating it yields CASSYSIQGAGNTIYF.

The chain combines TRBV24-1 with TRBJ2-1; no definite D call. The CDR3 has 14 residues. The ends were cut back, 3 bases at V and 3 bases at J, with 8 bases in the middle. Looked up from germline, CDR1 is KGHDR and CDR2 is SFDVKD. CDR3 bases: TGTGCCACCAGTGATCCAGGTTTCTACAATGAGCAGTTCTTC. It codes for CATSDPGFYNEQFF.

The chain combines TRBV7-9 with TRBJ2-7; 12 bases are a match to TRBD2. V gave up 4 bases and J gave up 0 bases; unmatched junction bases: 4. The germline V gene encodes CDR1 SEHNR and CDR2 FQNEAQ (reference sequence). This CDR3 has 16 residues. This CDR3 reads CASSSLAGGPSYEQYF. CDR3 nucleotides: TGTGCCAGCAGCTCACTAGCGGGGGGACCCTCCTACGAGCAGTACTTC. Using reference TRBV7-9 and TRBJ2-7 for the parts outside the CDR3, the full variable domain is DTGVSQNPRHKITKRGQNVTFRCDPISEHNRLYWYRQTLGQGPEFLTYFQNEAQLEKSRLLSDRFSAERPKGSFSTLEIQRTEQGDSAMYLCASSSLAGGPSYEQYFGPGTRLTVT.

V gene TRBV2 combines with J gene TRBJ2-1; 8 positions match TRBD2. In germline, CDR1 is SNHLY, CDR2 FYNNEI. The CDR3 has 11 residues. V was pared by 7 bases and J by 9 bases, with 2 bases of the junction left unmatched. The CDR3 here is CASTGGVEQFF. CDR3 in DNA: TGTGCCAGCACCGGGGGGGTTGAGCAGTTCTTC.

This chain connects TRBV15 to TRBJ1-1; D uncertain. V gave up 6 bases and J gave up 0 bases, with 8 bases separating them. Germline CDR1 is LNHNV and CDR2 is YYDKDF (reference sequence). CDR3 size: 13 residues. CDR3 loop: CATRLQLNTEAFF. The CDR3 DNA follows: TGTGCCACCAGGCTACAGCTGAACACTGAAGCTTTCTTT.

V is TRBV5-1 and J is TRBJ2-3; 11 bases fit TRBD2. The V segment lost 0 bases and the J segment 1 base; nucleotides outside the gene matches: 7. Germline values: CDR1 SGHRS, CDR2 YFSETQ. The CDR3 is 18 amino acids. The DNA of the CDR3 is TGCGCCAGCAGCTTGGAGGTTAGCGGGGGGGCTGGCACAGATACGCAGTATTTT. Amino acids: CASSLEVSGGAGTDTQYF. The variable domain in full, completed from reference TRBV5-1 and TRBJ2-3, reads KAGVTQTPRYLIKTRGQQVTLSCSPISGHRSVSWYQQTPGQGLQFLFEYFSETQRNKGNFPGRFSGRQFSNSRSEMNVSTLELGDSALYLCASSLEVSGGAGTDTQYFGPGTRLTVL.

This clone was found once. The chain links TRBV7-2 to TRBJ1-2; D is perhaps TRBD1 (5 bases). The CDR3 spans 14 residues. Trimming stripped 4 bases from V and 8 bases from J, with 17 bases between. The germline V gene encodes CDR1 SGHTA and CDR2 FQGNSA. The DNA of the CDR3 is TGTGCCAGCAGCTCAAATAAGGGGCTGGACGGCTACACCTTC. This translates into CASSSNKGLDGYTF.

The gene calls are TRBV15 and TRBJ1-3; 7 nucleotides align to TRBD1. Unmatched junction bases numbered 1, after V lost 0 bases and J lost 2 bases. This CDR3 spans 15 amino acids. CDR1 and CDR2 from the germline V gene are LNHNV and YYDKDF (reference sequence). CDR3 sequence (DNA): TGTGCCACCAGCAGAGATACAGGGGCTGGAAACACCATATATTTT. It is translated as CATSRDTGAGNTIYF.

This clone occurred a few times. This chain's CDR3 is CASSGTGTTGELFF. DNA for the CDR3: TGTGCCAGCTCCGGGACAGGGACCACCGGGGAGCTGTTTTTT. The rearrangement joins TRBV19 to TRBJ2-2, with TRBD1 matching 9 bases. Germline V gene lookup returns CDR1 LNHDA and CDR2 SQIVND (reference sequence). V shed 9 bases, J shed 4 bases, and the junction held 6 bases outside the gene matches. The CDR3 sequence is 14 residues long.

This clone came up once. The V call is TRBV3-1 (or the pseudogene TRBV3-2), the J call TRBJ1-2; 7 nucleotides match TRBD1. The germline gives CDR1 LGHDT, CDR2 YNNKEL (reference sequence). V lost 4 bases to trimming and J lost 7 bases; unmatched junction nucleotides: 9. CDR3 length: 14 residues. CDR3 amino acids: CASSRGQSLGGYTF. CDR3 sequence (DNA): TGTGCCAGCAGCCGGGGACAGAGCCTTGGTGGCTACACCTTC.

The rearrangement joins TRBV24-1 to TRBJ2-1; D is perhaps TRBD1 (6 bases). The CDR3 sequence is 16 residues long. Germline V gene lookup returns CDR1 KGHDR and CDR2 SFDVKD. Trimming took 4 bases from V and 7 from J, leaving 19 bases between them. In nucleotides, the CDR3 is TGTGCCACCAGTGACCCTAGGCAGGGGATGGGGAATGAGCAGTTCTTC. This translates into CATSDPRQGMGNEQFF.

The chain employs TRBV19 and TRBJ2-5; D remains unclear. Germline CDR1 and CDR2: LNHDA and SQIVND (reference sequence). The CDR3 sequence is 12 residues long. The ends were cut back, 4 bases at V and 3 bases at J, with 6 bases in the middle. The CDR3 DNA reads TGTGCCAGTAGTAACGCGGAAGAGACCCAGTACTTC. Protein: CASSNAEETQYF.

The table lists this clone with a count of one. V gene TRBV11-3 combines with J gene TRBJ1-2, with TRBD1 as a possible D gene (6 bases). This CDR3 comprises 15 residues. Per the germline V gene, CDR1 is SGHNT and CDR2 is YENEEA. V was pared by 4 bases and J by 3 bases, with 15 bases between. CDR3 in amino acids: CASSSKTGFDYGYTF. In nucleotides, the CDR3 is TGTGCCAGCAGCTCGAAAACAGGGTTTGACTATGGCTACACCTTC.

The table lists this clone with a few counts. The chain recombines TRBV11-2 with TRBJ1-1; D call uncertain. Germline V lookup: CDR1 SGHAT, CDR2 FQNNGV. This CDR3 contains 14 residues. V was clipped by 6 bases and J by 4 bases, with 15 bases between them. As DNA, the CDR3 is TGTGCCAGCAGTTTTAACAAGGGAGGCACTGAAGCTTTCTTT. Encoded protein: CASSFNKGGTEAFF.

The chain carries TRBV2 and TRBJ1-3; D is uncertain. V shed 6 bases and J shed 0 bases, with 9 bases lying between them. The CDR3 runs to 14 residues. CDR1 is SNHLY, CDR2 FYNNEI, per germline. CDR3 sequence (DNA): TGTGCCAGCAGAAGTGGGCACTCTGGAAACACCATATATTTT. Translation gives CASRSGHSGNTIYF.

V usage is TRBV13 and J usage is TRBJ2-1; D gene ambiguous. Germline values: CDR1 PRHDT, CDR2 FYEKMQ (reference sequence). The V end lost 5 bases, the J end lost 4 bases, and 12 bases lay between the germline ends. This CDR3 contains 14 residues. In DNA form, the CDR3 reads TGTGCCAGCAGCGAAGACCGGCGGTACAATGAGCAGTTCTTC. Its translation: CASSEDRRYNEQFF.

This clone showed up just a few times. The chain employs TRBV7-2 and TRBJ2-3; D may be TRBD1 (5 bases). V dropped 4 bases and J dropped 2 bases, with 13 bases sitting between them. The CDR3 covers 15 residues. Germline CDR1 reads SGHTA; CDR2 reads FQGNSA. The DNA for the CDR3 is TGTGCCAGCAGCTCGATGCGGACACCCACAGATACGCAGTATTTT. It encodes CASSSMRTPTDTQYF.

The chain joins TRBV5-1 to TRBJ1-1; 7 bases match TRBD1. V gave up 3 bases and J gave up 7 bases; unmatched junction bases: 9. The CDR3 runs 14 residues. CDR1 is SGHRS and CDR2 is YFSETQ in the germline V gene. The CDR3 loop is CASSWNTGVGEAFF. The CDR3 bases are TGCGCCAGCAGCTGGAACACAGGGGTCGGTGAAGCTTTCTTT.

Only one count was recorded for this clone. The chain is built from TRBV12-3 or TRBV12-4 and TRBJ2-5, with TRBD1 as a possible D gene (5 bases). V was trimmed by 6 bases and J by 7 bases, leaving 12 bases between them. CDR3 length equals 12 residues. The CDR3 DNA follows: TGTGCCAGCAGCCCAGGGATGTGGACCCAGTACTTC. Encoded protein: CASSPGMWTQYF.

The rearrangement links TRBV30 to TRBJ1-2; D not certain. Trimming removed 2 bases from V and 4 bases from J, with 8 bases in between. Germline loops: CDR1 GTSNPN, CDR2 SVGIG (reference sequence). The CDR3 loop spans 12 amino acids. CDR3 DNA sequence: TGTGCCTGGAGTACTCCGTCCTATGGCTACACCTTC. This codes for CAWSTPSYGYTF.

This clone has just a few counts. The gene calls are TRBV6-5 and TRBJ2-5; 7 nucleotides match TRBD1. Per the germline V gene, CDR1 is MNHEY and CDR2 is SVGAGI. The CDR3 runs to 13 residues. CDR3 nucleotides: TGTGCTTCCCGGTCGAGCGCAGGGGGGACCCAGTACTTC. The encoded protein is CASRSSAGGTQYF.

The V and J genes are TRBV10-3 and TRBJ2-3; 7 positions agree with TRBD2. This CDR3 is built from 13 residues. The V gene's germline CDR1 is ENHRY and CDR2 SYGVKD. J gave up 12 bases and V 3 bases, and 9 bases lay outside the gene matches. The DNA for the CDR3 is TGTGCCATCAGTGACCCTAGCGGCTATAGTCAGTATTTT. This gives the protein CAISDPSGYSQYF.

The chain links TRBV13 to TRBJ1-2; 8 bases fit TRBD1. Germline lookup yields CDR1 PRHDT and CDR2 FYEKMQ (reference sequence). The CDR3 length is 15 residues. The V and J ends lost 1 base and 1 base, in that order; junction bases with no gene match: 2. The chain's CDR3 is CASSLVGQGNYGYTF. CDR3 bases: TGTGCCAGCAGCTTAGTAGGACAGGGTAACTATGGCTACACCTTC.

The sample holds a few counts of this clone. The V gene is TRBV28, the J gene TRBJ2-1, with D tentatively TRBD2 (7 bases). CDR3 size: 18 residues. Germline V lookup: CDR1 MDHEN, CDR2 SYDVKM. The V gene lost 5 bases and the J gene lost 4 bases, with 24 bases spanning the gap. The CDR3 sequence is CASSPNLGGAANYNEQFF. The CDR3 DNA reads as TGTGCCAGCAGTCCCAACCTGGGGGGGGCCGCGAATTACAATGAGCAGTTCTTC.

This clone was seen a few times. This chain uses TRBV5-5 with TRBJ2-2, with 7 bases that match TRBD1. Per the germline V gene, CDR1 is SGHKS and CDR2 is YYEKEE (reference sequence). The CDR3 is 15 residues long. V shed 5 bases, J shed 0 bases, and the junction held 4 bases outside the gene matches. CDR3: CASRNGQANTGELFF. The CDR3 DNA is TGTGCCAGCAGAAACGGACAGGCGAACACCGGGGAGCTGTTTTTT.